This T cell receptor (beta chain) is from a study of graft-versus-host responses after intestinal transplantation (dated by TCRdb to about 2021). The study in broad terms: Multivisceral, liver-intestinal, or isolated intestinal transplants were received by the recipients. Of the roughly 26 intestinal transplant recipients enrolled in the cohort, one of whom was a retransplant, a few patients without pretransplant specimens were excluded. After intestinal transplantation, graft-versus-host and host-versus-graft alloreactive T cell clones were followed in the graft, circulation and bone marrow using bulk TCR-beta CDR3 sequencing. To identify alloreactive clones, pre-transplant mixed lymphocyte reaction products were sequenced and compared with unstimulated pre-transplant donor and recipient T cells. All recipients received anti-thymocyte globulin induction followed by maintenance tacrolimus and steroids for about three years. Donor T cell macrochimerism was defined as a peak of at least 4% donor T cells among recipient peripheral blood mononuclear cells. Rather than going through the commercial service, samples from three later patients were sequenced in-house on an Illumina MiSeq and processed with MiXCR.

The library was built by means of the immunoSEQ multiplex PCR assay. For most patients, genomic DNA was isolated with the Qiagen DNeasy Blood and Tissue Kit and sent frozen to Adaptive Biotechnologies for TCR sequencing. For most patients, high-throughput TCR-beta CDR3 sequencing of genomic DNA was performed by Adaptive Biotechnologies. Per the authors' processing: Adaptive's ImmunoSEQ software supplied the TCR sequencing data for more than 15 patients, while MiXCR and VDJtools were used to process a few other patients. To correct CD4 versus CD8 sorting errors, any sequence found in both subsets at a frequency ratio below 5:1 was removed. CDR3 nucleotide sequences shared by donor and recipient were removed because the origin of these sequences could not be assigned. Alloreactive clones required at least 2-fold expansion over unstimulated cells and minimum CFSE-low frequency of 0.002% (template counts) or 0.001% (read counts). Clones detected in sequenced pre-transplant spleen, lymph node, or MLR CFSE-low populations of the donor or recipient were defined as mappable. Cumulative frequency of alloreactive clones was calculated as a percentage of all sequences weighted by copy number. TCRdb provides this immuneACCESS table in a form limited to in-frame rearrangements. Some clones are lacking; in checked studies, under half of them reflect an unresolved V gene, and why the rest are absent is not known. From that table come the V and J calls and clone size; the DNA was used to work out D and trimming. The sample profile shows 20,000 to 25,000 clones; 35% to 50% of them were found once. The ten largest clones add up to about 1.5% of the sample.

On this clone itself: Within one base of it there is no much larger clone, and no base qualities were kept.

The time point label for this specimen denotes: cells obtained before transplantation from donor or recipient. Mixed lymphocyte reactions plated around 200,000 CFSE-labeled pre-transplant responders with around 200,000 irradiated violet-dye-labeled stimulators and were cultured for six to seven days. Proliferating CD3+CD4+CFSE-low and CD3+CD8+CFSE-low responder cells were FACS-sorted on a BD Influx sorter after the mixed lymphocyte reaction. What the authors observed across the whole study: Peak levels of circulating GvH clones were associated with declines in HvG clones early after transplant. Conclusions were limited by the relatively low number and heterogeneity of intestinal transplant patients. GvH clones turned up in recipient bone marrow, with some appearing earlier in ileal mucosa or blood, a pattern consistent with an intestinal mucosal origin. In patients with donor T cell macrochimerism, the allografts had high GvH to HvG T cell clonal ratios.

This specimen consisted of alloreactive CD8+ T cells from a mixed lymphocyte reaction culture, obtained before intestinal transplant. Taken with the paper, the label for cell subset or site translates to: CFSE-low proliferating T cells sorted from approximately six-day pre-transplant mixed lymphocyte reaction (GvH or HvG direction). The clonotype comes from a human patient who received an intestinal transplant.

The CDR3: CASSSQFGSQEQFF. The nucleotide sequence is TGTGCCAGCAGCTCCCAGTTTGGCTCCCAAGAGCAGTTCTTC. The chain uses TRBV7-6 and TRBJ2-1; no confident D gene assignment can be made. V drops 4 bases and J drops 10 bases, leaving 17 bases in between. The CDR3 spans 14 residues, from the cysteine through the phenylalanine. Solely the CDR3 DNA is kept, with 42 bases framed from the first base. The germline V gene sets CDR1 to SGHVS and CDR2 to FNYEAQ.